Detailed here is one T cell receptor beta chain. RNA, once extracted, was reverse transcribed into cDNA for use as the sequencing template. TCRdb's copy holds only in-frame clones and misses some; the assay was immunoSEQ multiplex PCR. This table holds 120,000 or so clones, under 40% found once. Germline V lookup: CDR1 GTSNPN, CDR2 SVGIG (reference sequence). The CDR3 has 12 amino acids. V gave up 3 bases and J gave up 5 bases, with 8 bases separating them. This sample is drawn from a study of CD8+ T cells in alopecia areata. Looking at the study overall: Treated patients received oral tofacitinib, 5 to 10 mg twice daily.

PBMCs were stained for CD3, CD4 and CD8, and CD4+ and CD8+ T cells were sorted. Sequencing was done on a sample of CD4+ T cells sorted from blood. The genes are TRBV30 and TRBJ1-5; D unclear. This TCR came from a human donor with alopecia areata. The CDR3 loop reads CAWSPNYQPQHF. CDR3 DNA: TGTGCCTGGAGCCCGAATTATCAGCCCCAGCATTTT.